Listed below are T cell receptor beta chains from one sample, sequenced in a study of control samples from healthy donors and cancer patients. Method: immunoSEQ multiplex PCR; TCRdb's copy keeps in-frame clones and lacks some. The sample lists about 82,000 clones; 87% were seen once. The specimen was blood. Receptors were obtained from a man between 50 and 59 years old in good health. The CDR3 runs from the conserved cysteine through the conserved F or W. D genes are given only for firm matches. Clone size is given for some rows only: seen once, a few or many times, or a class if the clone is expanded.

v_gene	d_gene	j_gene	abundance	CDR3aa	CDR3nt
TRBV9	NA	TRBJ2-1	NA	CASSVGSRPVEREQFF	TGTGCCAGCAGCGTAGGGTCCCGGCCGGTCGAAAGGGAGCAGTTCTTC
TRBV9	TRBD1	TRBJ1-4	NA	CASSVEGQGNSANEKLFF	TGTGCCAGCAGCGTAGAGGGACAGGGGAATAGTGCGAATGAAAAACTGTTTTTT
TRBV12-3/TRBV12-4	NA	TRBJ1-2	few	CASSFLRDDGYTF	TGTGCCAGCAGTTTTCTCAGGGACGATGGCTACACCTTC
TRBV7-9	TRBD2	TRBJ2-1	NA	CASSPRGLAGVIYNEQFF	TGTGCCAGCAGCCCGAGGGGGCTAGCGGGAGTTATTTACAATGAGCAGTTCTTC
TRBV5-4	TRBD1	TRBJ2-7	NA	CASSLPGDRGHEQYF	TGTGCCAGCAGCTTGCCAGGGGACAGGGGTCACGAGCAGTACTTC
TRBV7-2	TRBD2	TRBJ2-5	NA	CASSLALAGGTQYF	TGTGCCAGCAGCTTAGCACTAGCGGGGGGGACCCAGTACTTC
TRBV30	TRBD1	TRBJ1-1	NA	CAWERDRATEAFF	TGTGCCTGGGAGAGGGACAGGGCCACTGAAGCTTTCTTT
TRBV24-1	TRBD1	TRBJ2-5	once	CATSEPTGSGETQYF	TGTGCCACCAGTGAACCGACAGGGTCCGGAGAGACCCAGTACTTC
TRBV30	TRBD1	TRBJ2-7	NA	CAWSRSPDRGLTTEQYF	TGTGCCTGGAGTCGGAGCCCCGACAGGGGTTTAACTACTGAGCAGTACTTC
TRBV4-3	NA	TRBJ1-5	NA	CASRPKISPQHF	TGCGCCAGCAGGCCTAAAATCAGCCCCCAGCATTTT
TRBV5-1	NA	TRBJ2-1	NA	CASTSGLSPSYNEQFF	TGCGCCAGCACGAGCGGGCTCTCTCCCTCCTACAATGAGCAGTTCTTC
TRBV7-9	TRBD2	TRBJ2-2	NA	CASSPTSGRSRGTGELFF	TGTGCCAGCAGTCCAACTAGCGGGAGAAGCAGGGGGACCGGGGAGCTGTTTTTT
TRBV7-2	NA	TRBJ2-1	NA	CASSFLRGNPEQFF	TGTGCCAGCAGCTTCTTGAGGGGAAATCCTGAGCAGTTCTTC